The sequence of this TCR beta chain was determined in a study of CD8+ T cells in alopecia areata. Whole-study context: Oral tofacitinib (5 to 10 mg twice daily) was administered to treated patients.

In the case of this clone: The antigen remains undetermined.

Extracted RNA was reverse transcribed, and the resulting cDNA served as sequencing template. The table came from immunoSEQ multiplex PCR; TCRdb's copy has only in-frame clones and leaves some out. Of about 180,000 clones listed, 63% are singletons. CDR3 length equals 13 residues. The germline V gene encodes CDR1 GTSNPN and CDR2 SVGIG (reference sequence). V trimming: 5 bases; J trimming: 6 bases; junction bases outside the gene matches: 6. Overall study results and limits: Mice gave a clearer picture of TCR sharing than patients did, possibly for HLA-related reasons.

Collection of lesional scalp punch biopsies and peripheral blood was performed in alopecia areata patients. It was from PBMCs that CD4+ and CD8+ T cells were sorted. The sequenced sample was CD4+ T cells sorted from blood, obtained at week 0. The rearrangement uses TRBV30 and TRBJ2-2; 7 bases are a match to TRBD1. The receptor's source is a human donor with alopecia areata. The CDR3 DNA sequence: TGTGCCTGGGACCGACAGGGATCCGGGGAGCTGTTTTTT. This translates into CAWDRQGSGELFF. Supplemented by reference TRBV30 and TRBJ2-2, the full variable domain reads SQTIHQWPATLVQPVGSPLSLECTVEGTSNPNLYWYRQAAGRGLQLLFYSVGIGQISSEVPQNLSASRPQDRQFILSSKKLLLSDSGFYLCAWDRQGSGELFFGEGSRLTVL.